This TCR beta chain was captured in a study of T cells in Graves' hyperthyroidism and ophthalmopathy. Whole-study context: The blood sample was taken at first diagnosis, before treatment began.

From RNA transcripts, TCR beta CDR3 regions were amplified. HTBI primers were used for first-round RT-PCR of the TCR CDR3. TCRdb re-called the multiplex PCR reads through MiXCR, storing one row per CDR3 protein. The repertoire holds roughly 280,000 distinct CDR3 sequences, roughly 20% seen once, with around 62% in the top ten. The CDR3 sequence is 14 residues long. Germline assignment: CDR1 SGDLS and CDR2 YYNGEE. Trimming left V 4 bases short and J 3 bases short, with 14 bases between. The source of the PBMCs was 8 to 10 ml of fresh peripheral blood. This clonotype appeared once. The chain uses TRBV9 and TRBJ2-7, with D maybe TRBD1 (5 bases). This clonotype was obtained from a man aged 30 to 45 with Graves' ophthalmopathy. Input material: blood. Written as DNA, the CDR3 is TGTGCCAGCAGCTTATCACGGACACACTACGAGCAGTACTTC. Its protein is CASSLSRTHYEQYF.